One and the same sample provided the 29 T cell receptor beta chains below, sequenced in a study of Ad26.COV2.S vaccination and SARS-CoV-2 variants. Treatment given: some 20 received Ad26.COV2.S at low or high dose, single or two shots; several received placebo; per-sample allocation not given. The study sampled participants on day 63 after the first vaccine or placebo injection. Assay used: immunoSEQ multiplex PCR; TCRdb lists only in-frame clones, some missing. The sample shows 300,000 to 350,000 clones, 70% to 90% of them seen only once. Here the sequenced sample was peripheral blood, taken in a trial of Ad26.COV2.S vaccine versus placebo. Receptor source: a person between 18 and 65 years old who received the Ad26.COV2.S COVID-19 vaccine or a placebo.

A single count supports this clone. The chain has TRBV3-1 (or the pseudogene TRBV3-2) and TRBJ2-2, with D perhaps TRBD1 or TRBD2 (6 bases each). CDR1 is LGHDT and CDR2 is YNNKEL in the germline V gene (reference sequence). V was trimmed by 4 bases and J by 6 bases, leaving 21 bases between them. There are 17 residues in the CDR3. The CDR3 DNA sequence: TGTGCCAGCAGCCGGGTAGGGGGACTCCTACGGTCCGGGGAGCTGTTTTTT. Protein sequence: CASSRVGGLLRSGELFF.

J is TRBJ2-2 and V is TRBV19; D is possibly TRBD2 (5 bases). CDR1 and CDR2 (germline): LNHDA, SQIVND (reference sequence). V was trimmed by 2 bases and J by 7 bases, leaving 11 bases between them. The CDR3 is 14 residues long. The CDR3 nucleotides are TGTGCCAGTAGTATAACGGGGATCAGCGGGGAGCTGTTTTTT. Translated: CASSITGISGELFF.

The rearrangement joins TRBV12-3 or TRBV12-4 to TRBJ1-3; D is unresolved. CDR3 size: 12 residues. V dropped 6 bases and J dropped 5 bases, with 8 bases sitting between them. In DNA, the CDR3 is TGTGCCAGCAGCCTAATAAGAAACACCATATATTTT. It encodes CASSLIRNTIYF.

The chain combines TRBV28 with TRBJ2-7, with 11 bases matching TRBD2. From germline, CDR1 is MDHEN and CDR2 SYDVKM. This CDR3 has 17 residues. The V and J ends lost 5 bases and 4 bases, in that order; junction bases with no gene match: 13. The CDR3 DNA follows: TGTGCCAGCAGTCCTTCGTCCGGGACTAGCGGAAGTTACGAGCAGTACTTC. This codes for CASSPSSGTSGSYEQYF.

CDR3 residues: CASSSLQGYEQYF. CDR3 in DNA: TGTGCCAGCAGCTCCCTCCAGGGGTACGAGCAGTACTTC. V and J are TRBV7-8 and TRBJ2-7; maybe TRBD1 (6 bases). Germline V gene lookup returns CDR1 SGHVS and CDR2 FQNEAQ. There are 13 residues in the CDR3. The V end lost 4 bases, the J end lost 4 bases, and 11 bases lay between the germline ends.

The chain joins TRBV6-2 or TRBV6-3 to TRBJ1-1; no clear D. V was pared by 6 bases and J by 1 base, with 9 bases between. Looked up from germline, CDR1 is MNHEY and CDR2 is SVGEGT. CDR3 length: 13 residues. CDR3 DNA: TGTGCCAGCAGCCGCGGAGAGAACACTGAAGCTTTCTTT. It translates to CASSRGENTEAFF.

The rearrangement links TRBV27 to TRBJ2-1; tentatively, D is TRBD1 (5 bases). Trimming pared 6 bases from V and 7 bases from J, leaving 13 bases between. From germline, CDR1 is MNHEY and CDR2 SMNVEV (reference sequence). This CDR3 is built from 13 residues. CDR3 coding DNA: TGTGCCAGCAGCCCAGGTGGGGCTAATGAGCAGTTCTTC. It codes for CASSPGGANEQFF.

This sequence joins TRBV6-5 and TRBJ2-7; 13 nucleotides line up with TRBD2. V was clipped by 7 bases and J by 4 bases; unmatched bases: 7. The CDR3 length is 15 residues. Germline lookup yields CDR1 MNHEY and CDR2 SVGAGI. CDR3 sequence: CASTILAGGEYEQYF. CDR3 nucleotide sequence: TGTGCCAGCACTATACTAGCGGGAGGGGAGTACGAGCAGTACTTC.

The chain's CDR3 is CASRRDSGSGNTIYF. The DNA of the CDR3 is TGTGCCAGCAGGAGGGATTCGGGCTCTGGAAACACCATATATTTT. This chain links TRBV6-6 with TRBJ1-3; no clear D. V lost 6 bases to trimming and J lost 0 bases, with 12 bases between them. Germline values: CDR1 MNHNY, CDR2 SVGAGI (reference sequence). CDR3 size: 15 residues.

The chain joins TRBV28 to TRBJ1-1, with 7 bases identical to TRBD1. V was pared by 6 bases and J by 10 bases, with 8 bases of the junction left unmatched. Germline V CDR1 and CDR2: MDHEN, SYDVKM. CDR3 length equals 12 residues. CDR3 sequence: CASSQDRRPAFF. The CDR3 coding sequence is TGTGCCAGCAGCCAGGACAGGCGACCAGCTTTCTTT.

The genes are TRBV6-2 or TRBV6-3 and TRBJ1-2; 9 bases agree with TRBD1. The CDR3 totals 14 residues. The V gene end was trimmed by 2 bases and the J gene end by 8 bases; junction bases not matched to a gene: 6. CDR1 is MNHEY, CDR2 SVGEGT, per germline. The CDR3 sequence is CASSYKGQGSGYTF. DNA of the CDR3: TGTGCCAGCAGTTACAAGGGACAGGGCTCCGGCTACACCTTC.

V is TRBV14 and J is TRBJ1-1; possibly TRBD1 for D (5 bases). The CDR3 length is 13 residues. Germline V CDR1 and CDR2: SGHDN, FVKESK. V dropped 3 bases and J dropped 5 bases, with 10 bases sitting between them. As DNA, the CDR3 is TGTGCCAGCAGCCAGGGCAGGGTAACTGAAGCTTTCTTT. It yields the protein CASSQGRVTEAFF. The whole variable domain, filled in from reference TRBV14 and TRBJ1-1, reads EAGVTQFPSHSVIEKGQTVTLRCDPISGHDNLYWYRRVMGKEIKFLLHFVKESKQDESGMPNNRFLAERTGGTYSTLKVQPAELEDSGVYFCASSQGRVTEAFFGQGTRLTVV.

CDR3: CATTGPGTNTEAFF. The CDR3, as DNA: TGTGCCACCACAGGCCCAGGGACGAACACTGAAGCTTTCTTT. The chain combines TRBV24-1 with TRBJ1-1; maybe TRBD1 (5 bases). The V end was cut by 8 bases, the J end by 1 base, with 13 bases between. The CDR3 runs to 14 residues. The germline V gene has CDR1 KGHDR and CDR2 SFDVKD.

The genes are TRBV19 and TRBJ2-5; D might be TRBD1 or TRBD2, each matching 5 bases. CDR1 and CDR2 from the germline V gene are LNHDA and SQIVND (reference sequence). Trimming cost V 4 bases and J 2 bases, with 11 bases left between them. The CDR3 contains 14 residues. The CDR3 region is CASSSWDGQETQYF. CDR3 DNA sequence: TGTGCCAGTAGTAGCTGGGACGGACAAGAGACCCAGTACTTC.

The J gene is TRBJ1-1, the V gene TRBV20-1; D remains unclear. Trimming removed 6 bases from V and 0 bases from J, with 5 bases in between. CDR3 length: 11 amino acids. Germline V gene lookup returns CDR1 DFQATT and CDR2 SNEGSKA (reference sequence). CDR3 sequence: CSAPMNTEAFF. Here the CDR3 DNA reads TGCAGTGCCCCAATGAACACTGAAGCTTTCTTT.

The gene calls are TRBV27 and TRBJ1-1; D unresolved. CDR1 is MNHEY and CDR2 is SMNVEV in the germline V gene (reference sequence). V lost 3 bases and J 2 bases, leaving 10 bases between the germline ends. The length of the CDR3 is 14 residues. This CDR3 is CASSFNRANTEAFF. CDR3 bases: TGTGCCAGCAGTTTTAACCGGGCCAACACTGAAGCTTTCTTT.

The chain is built from TRBV5-6 and TRBJ2-7; D gene unclear. V shed 0 bases and J shed 2 bases, with 15 bases lying between them. This CDR3 spans 16 amino acids. CDR1 is SGHDT, CDR2 YYEEEE, per germline. CDR3 sequence (DNA): TGTGCCAGCAGCTTGGTCGGCAGTACCCCTGCCTACGAGCAGTACTTC. Protein product: CASSLVGSTPAYEQYF.

The CDR3 sequence is CASSPSTGVGNTEAFF. The CDR3 DNA reads TGTGCCAGCTCACCGTCGACAGGGGTAGGGAACACTGAAGCTTTCTTT. The chain links TRBV18 to TRBJ1-1; TRBD1 matches at 8 bases. This CDR3 is 16 amino acids long. Trimming cost V 3 bases and J 1 base; bases outside gene matches: 7. Germline V CDR1 and CDR2: KGHSH, LQKENI.

V usage is TRBV27 and J usage is TRBJ2-4, with 8 bases identical to TRBD1. Germline loops: CDR1 MNHEY, CDR2 SMNVEV (reference sequence). The ends lost 3 bases at V and 7 bases at J; junction bases unmatched: 8. The length of the CDR3 is 15 residues. The CDR3 region has the DNA TGTGCCAGCAGTTTGCAACAGGGGGTTGCGAACATTCAGTACTTC. Amino acids: CASSLQQGVANIQYF.

The rearrangement links TRBV4-3 to TRBJ1-1, with TRBD1 identical over 8 bases. Losses at the gene ends were 0 bases for V and 0 bases for J; bases not matched to a gene: 6. The CDR3 totals 17 residues. CDR1 and CDR2 (germline): LGHNA, YSLEER. The CDR3 loop reads CASSQEDRTGLNTEAFF. The CDR3 region has the DNA TGCGCCAGCAGCCAAGAAGATCGGACAGGGTTGAACACTGAAGCTTTCTTT.

In its sample, this clone was seen a few times. This chain links TRBV28 with TRBJ2-7, with 11 nucleotides matching TRBD1. V shed 6 bases, J shed 3 bases, and the junction held 4 bases outside the gene matches. CDR3 length: 14 amino acids. CDR1 is MDHEN and CDR2 is SYDVKM in the germline V gene. Written as DNA, the CDR3 is TGTGCCAGCAGGGACAGGGGGCCCCTCTACGAGCAGTACTTC. Amino acids: CASRDRGPLYEQYF.

The chain links TRBV5-6 to TRBJ2-3; 8 positions agree with TRBD1. This CDR3 is 13 amino acids long. Trimming at V came to 4 bases and at J to 6 bases, leaving 4 bases not matched to a gene. Germline V lookup: CDR1 SGHDT, CDR2 YYEEEE. CDR3 in amino acids: CASSNGQGDTQYF. Written as DNA, the CDR3 is TGTGCCAGCAGCAACGGACAGGGTGATACGCAGTATTTT.

The chain links TRBV12-3 or TRBV12-4 to TRBJ1-2, with 8 bases matching TRBD1. Trimming took 5 bases from V and 4 from J; bases not matched to a gene: 0. The CDR3 has 12 amino acids. The CDR3 sequence: CASSTGGYGYTF. CDR3 nucleotide sequence: TGTGCCAGCAGTACAGGGGGCTATGGCTACACCTTC.

The chain combines TRBV7-9 with TRBJ2-3; D is uncertain. Trimming cost V 5 bases and J 3 bases, with 15 bases left between them. The CDR3 has 15 amino acids. Germline CDR1 reads SEHNR; CDR2 reads FQNEAQ (reference sequence). CDR3 sequence: CASSHFARATDTQYF. The CDR3 region has the DNA TGTGCCAGCAGCCATTTCGCTAGGGCTACAGATACGCAGTATTTT.

The rearrangement joins TRBV28 to TRBJ2-2; no firm D call. CDR1 MDHEN and CDR2 SYDVKM come from the germline V gene. V gave up 5 bases and J gave up 5 bases, with 30 bases separating them. The CDR3 runs 20 residues. Written as DNA, the CDR3 is TGTGCCAGCAGTACCCCTCCTGACACTCCGTCAGTCAAGGCTACCGGGGAGCTGTTTTTT. It is translated as CASSTPPDTPSVKATGELFF.

This chain connects TRBV6-2 or TRBV6-3 to TRBJ2-1; 14 nucleotides agree with TRBD2. V dropped 5 bases and J dropped 7; count of bases not matched to a gene: 7. Per the germline V gene, CDR1 is MNHEY and CDR2 is SVGEGT. The CDR3 loop spans 16 amino acids. CDR3 residues: CASSPRLAGGPNEQFF. The CDR3 DNA is TGTGCCAGCAGTCCCAGACTAGCGGGGGGGCCAAATGAGCAGTTCTTC.

This clone was observed once. The chain links TRBV7-2 to TRBJ1-2; D is perhaps TRBD1 (5 bases). Germline V gene data show CDR1 as SGHTA and CDR2 as FQGNSA. The CDR3 is 15 residues long. Trimming removed 5 bases from V and 4 bases from J, with 17 bases in between. DNA for the CDR3: TGTGCCAGCAGCCCAAGTCGGGGGAGGGGCTATGGCTACACCTTC. This translates into CASSPSRGRGYGYTF.

This chain connects TRBV6-2 or TRBV6-3 to TRBJ2-2; no definite D call. Looked up from germline, CDR1 is MNHEY and CDR2 is SVGEGT. With 7 bases removed from V and 4 bases from J, the gap between germline ends came to 7 bases. This CDR3 is 12 amino acids long. The chain's CDR3 is CASTPFTGELFF. In DNA, the CDR3 is TGTGCCAGCACCCCTTTCACCGGGGAGCTGTTTTTT.

This sequence joins TRBV27 and TRBJ1-6; perhaps TRBD1 as D (5 bases). Germline CDR1 MNHEY, CDR2 SMNVEV (reference sequence). V was clipped by 0 bases and J by 7 bases, with 28 bases between them. CDR3 length: 21 residues. CDR3 bases: TGTGCCAGCAGTTTATCTTCCCAGGTGGGACTGAGCGCATCCCCAAATTCACCCCTCCACTTT. It yields the protein CASSLSSQVGLSASPNSPLHF.